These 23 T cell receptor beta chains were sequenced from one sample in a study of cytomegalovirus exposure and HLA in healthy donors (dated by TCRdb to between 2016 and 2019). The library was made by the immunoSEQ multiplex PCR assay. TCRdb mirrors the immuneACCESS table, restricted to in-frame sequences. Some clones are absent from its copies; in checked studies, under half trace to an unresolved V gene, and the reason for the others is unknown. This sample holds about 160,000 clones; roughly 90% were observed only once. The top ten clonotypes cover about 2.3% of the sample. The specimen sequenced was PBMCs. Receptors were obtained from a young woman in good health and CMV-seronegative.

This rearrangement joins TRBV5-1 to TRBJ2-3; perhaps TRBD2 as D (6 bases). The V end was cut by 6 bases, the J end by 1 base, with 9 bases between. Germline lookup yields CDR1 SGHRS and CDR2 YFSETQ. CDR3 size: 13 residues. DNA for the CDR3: TGCGCCAGCAAGGAGGGGCGCACAGATACGCAGTATTTT. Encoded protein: CASKEGRTDTQYF.

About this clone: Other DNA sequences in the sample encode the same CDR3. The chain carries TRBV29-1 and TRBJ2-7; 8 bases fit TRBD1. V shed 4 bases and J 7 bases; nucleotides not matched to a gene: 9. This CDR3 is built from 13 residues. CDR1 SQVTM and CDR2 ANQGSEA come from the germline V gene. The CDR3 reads CSVVRQGAGEQYF. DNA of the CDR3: TGCAGCGTTGTACGTCAGGGGGCGGGGGAGCAGTACTTC.

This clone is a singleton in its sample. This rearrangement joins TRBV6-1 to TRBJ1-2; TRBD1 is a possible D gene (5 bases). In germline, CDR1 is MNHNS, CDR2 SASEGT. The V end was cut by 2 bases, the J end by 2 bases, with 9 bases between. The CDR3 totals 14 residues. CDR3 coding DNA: TGTGCCAGCAGTGAAAGCGCAGGGAACTATGGCTACACCTTC. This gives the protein CASSESAGNYGYTF.

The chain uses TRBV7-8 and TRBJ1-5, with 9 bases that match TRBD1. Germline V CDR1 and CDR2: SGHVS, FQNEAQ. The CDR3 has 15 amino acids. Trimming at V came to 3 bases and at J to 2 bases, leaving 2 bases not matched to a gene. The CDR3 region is CASSFHRGRNQPQHF. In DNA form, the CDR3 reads TGTGCCAGCAGCTTCCACAGGGGGCGCAATCAGCCCCAGCATTTT.

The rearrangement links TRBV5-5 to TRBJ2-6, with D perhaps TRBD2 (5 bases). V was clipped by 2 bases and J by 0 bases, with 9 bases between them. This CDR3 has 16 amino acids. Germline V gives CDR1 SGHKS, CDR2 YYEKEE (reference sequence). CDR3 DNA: TGTGCCAGCAGCTTTTCGGACTTCTCTGGGGCCAACGTCCTGACTTTC. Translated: CASSFSDFSGANVLTF.

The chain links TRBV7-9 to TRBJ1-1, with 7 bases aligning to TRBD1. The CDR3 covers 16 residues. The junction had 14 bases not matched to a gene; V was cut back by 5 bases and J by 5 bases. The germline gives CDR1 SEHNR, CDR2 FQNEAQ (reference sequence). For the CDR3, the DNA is TGTGCCAGCAGCCCGCCGACAGGGAATGGAGGGACTGAAGCTTTCTTT. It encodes CASSPPTGNGGTEAFF. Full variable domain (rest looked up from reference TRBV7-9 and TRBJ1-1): DTGVSQNPRHKITKRGQNVTFRCDPISEHNRLYWYRQTLGQGPEFLTYFQNEAQLEKSRLLSDRFSAERPKGSFSTLEIQRTEQGDSAMYLCASSPPTGNGGTEAFFGQGTRLTVV.

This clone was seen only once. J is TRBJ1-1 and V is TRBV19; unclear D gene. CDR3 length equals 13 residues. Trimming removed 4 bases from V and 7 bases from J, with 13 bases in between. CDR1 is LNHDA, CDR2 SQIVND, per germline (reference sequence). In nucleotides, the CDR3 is TGTGCCAGTAGTAAAGTAAAGAGGGATGAAGCTTTCTTT. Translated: CASSKVKRDEAFF.

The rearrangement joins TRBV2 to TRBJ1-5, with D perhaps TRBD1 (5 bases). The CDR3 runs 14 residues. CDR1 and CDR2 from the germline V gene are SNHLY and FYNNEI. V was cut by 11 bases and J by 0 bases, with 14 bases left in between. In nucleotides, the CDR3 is TGTGCCCCGGGGGAGTGGGGTAGCAATCAGCCCCAGCATTTT. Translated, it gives CAPGEWGSNQPQHF.

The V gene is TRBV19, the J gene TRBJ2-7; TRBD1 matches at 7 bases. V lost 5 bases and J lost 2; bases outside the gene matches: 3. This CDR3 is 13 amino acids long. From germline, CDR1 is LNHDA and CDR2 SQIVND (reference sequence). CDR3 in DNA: TGTGCCAGTAGTGAACAGGGGACCTACGAGCAGTACTTC. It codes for CASSEQGTYEQYF.

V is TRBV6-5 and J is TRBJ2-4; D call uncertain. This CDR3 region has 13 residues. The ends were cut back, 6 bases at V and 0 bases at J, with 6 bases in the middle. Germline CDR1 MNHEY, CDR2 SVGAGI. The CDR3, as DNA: TGTGCCAGCAGAGCCCCAGCCAAAAACATTCAGTACTTC. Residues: CASRAPAKNIQYF.

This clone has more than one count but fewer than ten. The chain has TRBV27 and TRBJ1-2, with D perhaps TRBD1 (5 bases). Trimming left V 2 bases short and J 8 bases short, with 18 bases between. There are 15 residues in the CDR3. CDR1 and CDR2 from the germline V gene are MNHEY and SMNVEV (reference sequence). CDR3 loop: CASSLDGRRGGGYTF. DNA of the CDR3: TGTGCCAGCAGTTTAGACGGGAGAAGGGGCGGCGGCTACACCTTC.

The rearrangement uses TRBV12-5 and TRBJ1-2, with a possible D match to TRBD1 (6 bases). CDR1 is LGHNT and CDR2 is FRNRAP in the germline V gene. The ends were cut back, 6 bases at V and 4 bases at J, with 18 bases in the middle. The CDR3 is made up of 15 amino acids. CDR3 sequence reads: CASGLGGQSGYGYTF. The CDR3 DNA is TGTGCTAGTGGCCTCGGGGGGCAGAGCGGCTATGGCTACACCTTC.

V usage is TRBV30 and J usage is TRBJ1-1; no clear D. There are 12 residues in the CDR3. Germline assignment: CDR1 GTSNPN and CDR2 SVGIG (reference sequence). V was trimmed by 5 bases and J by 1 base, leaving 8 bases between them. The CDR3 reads CAWAAQNTEAFF. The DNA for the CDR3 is TGTGCCTGGGCGGCTCAGAACACTGAAGCTTTCTTT.

The CDR3 reads CATSPGTGDIYEQYF. The CDR3 coding sequence is TGTGCCACCAGCCCCGGGACAGGGGATATCTACGAGCAGTACTTC. This sequence joins TRBV15 and TRBJ2-7, with 10 positions matching TRBD1. The CDR3 loop spans 15 amino acids. Germline CDR1 is LNHNV and CDR2 is YYDKDF (reference sequence). The J segment lost 3 bases and the V segment lost 5 bases, leaving 7 bases of the junction unmatched.

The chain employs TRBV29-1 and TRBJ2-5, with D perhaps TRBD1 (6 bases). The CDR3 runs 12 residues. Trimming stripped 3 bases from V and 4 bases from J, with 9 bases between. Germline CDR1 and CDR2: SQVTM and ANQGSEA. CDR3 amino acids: CSVDQGRETQYF. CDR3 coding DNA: TGCAGCGTTGATCAGGGGCGAGAGACCCAGTACTTC.

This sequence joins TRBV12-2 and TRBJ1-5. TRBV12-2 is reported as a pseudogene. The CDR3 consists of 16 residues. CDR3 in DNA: TGTGCAAGTCGCTGCTCCCAGGCCGGGGAGAATCAGCCCCAGCATTTT. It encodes CASRCSQAGENQPQHF.

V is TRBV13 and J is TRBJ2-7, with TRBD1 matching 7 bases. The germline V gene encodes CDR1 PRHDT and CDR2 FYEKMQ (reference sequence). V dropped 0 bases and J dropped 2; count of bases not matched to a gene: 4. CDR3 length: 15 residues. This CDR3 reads CASSLGRQGPYEQYF. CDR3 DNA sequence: TGTGCCAGCAGCTTAGGGCGACAGGGCCCCTACGAGCAGTACTTC. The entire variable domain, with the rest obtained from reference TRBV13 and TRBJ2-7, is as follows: AAGVIQSPRHLIKEKRETATLKCYPIPRHDTVYWYQQGPGQDPQFLISFYEKMQSDKGSIPDRFSAQQFSDYHSELNMSSLELGDSALYFCASSLGRQGPYEQYFGPGTRLTVT.

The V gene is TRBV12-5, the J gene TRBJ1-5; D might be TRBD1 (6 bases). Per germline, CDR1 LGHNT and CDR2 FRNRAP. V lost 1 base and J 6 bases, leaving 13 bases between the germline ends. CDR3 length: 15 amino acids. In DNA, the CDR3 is TGTGCTAGTGGTTTGGGGAACAGGGTGGGTCAGCCCCAGCATTTT. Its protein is CASGLGNRVGQPQHF.

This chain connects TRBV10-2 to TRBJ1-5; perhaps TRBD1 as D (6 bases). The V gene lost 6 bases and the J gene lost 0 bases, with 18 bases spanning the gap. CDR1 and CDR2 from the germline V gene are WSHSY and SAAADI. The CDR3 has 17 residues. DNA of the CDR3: TGCGCCAGCAGGCCACAGGGACCTCTGAATAGCAATCAGCCCCAGCATTTT. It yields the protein CASRPQGPLNSNQPQHF.

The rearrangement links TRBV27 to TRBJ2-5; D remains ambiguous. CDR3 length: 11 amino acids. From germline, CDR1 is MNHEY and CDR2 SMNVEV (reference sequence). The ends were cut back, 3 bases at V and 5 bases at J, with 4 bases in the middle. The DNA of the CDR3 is TGTGCCAGCAGTTTCCGTGAGACCCAGTACTTC. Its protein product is CASSFRETQYF.

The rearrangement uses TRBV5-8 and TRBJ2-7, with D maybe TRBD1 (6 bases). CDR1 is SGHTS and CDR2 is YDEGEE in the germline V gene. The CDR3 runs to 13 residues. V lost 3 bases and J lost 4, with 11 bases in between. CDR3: CASSYQQGYEQYF. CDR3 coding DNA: TGTGCCAGCAGCTACCAACAGGGTTACGAGCAGTACTTC.

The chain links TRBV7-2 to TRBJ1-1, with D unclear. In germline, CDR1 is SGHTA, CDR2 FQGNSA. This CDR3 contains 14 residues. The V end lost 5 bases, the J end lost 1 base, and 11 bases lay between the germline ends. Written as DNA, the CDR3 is TGTGCCAGCAGCCTAATGGTCCAGAACACTGAAGCTTTCTTT. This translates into CASSLMVQNTEAFF. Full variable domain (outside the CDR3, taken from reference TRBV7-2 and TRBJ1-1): GAGVSQSPSNKVTEKGKDVELRCDPISGHTALYWYRQSLGQGLEFLIYFQGNSAPDKSGLPSDRFSAERTGGSVSTLTIQRTQQEDSAVYLCASSLMVQNTEAFFGQGTRLTVV.

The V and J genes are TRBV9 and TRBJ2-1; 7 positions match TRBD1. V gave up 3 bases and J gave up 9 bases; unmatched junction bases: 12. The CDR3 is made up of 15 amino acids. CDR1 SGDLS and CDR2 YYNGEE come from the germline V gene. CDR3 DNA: TGTGCCAGCAGCGGAATAGACAGGGTGATGAGTGAGCAGTTCTTC. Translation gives CASSGIDRVMSEQFF.